A selection of T cell receptor beta chains follows, all from one sample in a study of T-cell memory formation after mild COVID-19. One entry per CDR3 protein, called by TCRdb with MiXCR from the 5' RACE reads. Found here are roughly 130,000 distinct CDR3 sequences, about 6% of them singletons; the top ten hold about 2.2%. Sample: PBMCs or a T cell subset sorted from them (not recorded which). Every receptor here comes from an adult woman who had mild COVID-19 (a few samples of this study predate the infection). Cell type and time point are not known. Both conserved end residues are part of each CDR3.

V | CDR3
TRBV29-1 | CSGIKKDRGKTDTQYF
TRBV20-1 | CSARVYGSRGEQYF
TRBV5-1 | CASSATLLNTEAFF
TRBV18 | CASSPNTQYF
TRBV3-1 | CASSLLAGYNEQFF
TRBV27 | CASRSSGRKGEQYF
TRBV25-1 | CASSRQTEAFF
TRBV2 | CASSRGEGTEAFF
TRBV29-1 | CSVVWKSTDTQYF
TRBV23-1 | CASSHKTGW
TRBV7-2 | CASSLQGMGTEAFF
TRBV11-2 | CASSGLSGDTQYF
TRBV4-2 | CASSPWWERAISYNSPLHF
TRBV11-2 | CASSLDRAGRAYNEQFF
TRBV12-3/TRBV12-4 | CASAGTTRYAQFF
TRBV7-2 | CASREDMNTEAFF
TRBV7-8 | CASSPVAGQGATGGANVLTF
TRBV20-1 | CSASGGPVWEEQFF
TRBV20-1 | CSASNRGFGGELFF
TRBV12-3/TRBV12-4 | CASRLAGGNEQFF
TRBV12-3/TRBV12-4 | CASSLGGSNYGYTF
TRBV24-1 | CATSGLSGSIHQTQYF
TRBV7-9 | CASSLPADTQYF
TRBV11-2 | CASSARLARAYEQYF
TRBV6-6 | CASSPPDRGLTYEQYF
TRBV5-1 | CASSLDSARTDTQYF
TRBV20-1 | CSARPGHDNQPQHF
TRBV15 | CATSRDRPSYEQYF
TRBV5-1 | CASSPGGQGATDTQYF
TRBV5-1 | CASSLVASGANVLTF
TRBV7-2 | CASSVILYEGEQYF
TRBV7-9 | CASSPDGTVTEAFF
TRBV29-1 | CSVQGAAGVNTEAFF
TRBV3-1 | CASSQDLGQVFGIQYF
TRBV12-3/TRBV12-4 | CASSLVGGLGSYNEQFF
TRBV6-5 | CASSSGTGAVYEQYF
TRBV11-1 | CASAGGGTELYEQYF
TRBV4-1 | CASSQGAGAGEKLFF
TRBV5-1 | CASIAVSGRAYNEQFF
TRBV30 | CAWTPRTAGYGYTF
TRBV20-1 | CSARKGQGTHEQYF
TRBV5-1 | CASSARTGEKLFF